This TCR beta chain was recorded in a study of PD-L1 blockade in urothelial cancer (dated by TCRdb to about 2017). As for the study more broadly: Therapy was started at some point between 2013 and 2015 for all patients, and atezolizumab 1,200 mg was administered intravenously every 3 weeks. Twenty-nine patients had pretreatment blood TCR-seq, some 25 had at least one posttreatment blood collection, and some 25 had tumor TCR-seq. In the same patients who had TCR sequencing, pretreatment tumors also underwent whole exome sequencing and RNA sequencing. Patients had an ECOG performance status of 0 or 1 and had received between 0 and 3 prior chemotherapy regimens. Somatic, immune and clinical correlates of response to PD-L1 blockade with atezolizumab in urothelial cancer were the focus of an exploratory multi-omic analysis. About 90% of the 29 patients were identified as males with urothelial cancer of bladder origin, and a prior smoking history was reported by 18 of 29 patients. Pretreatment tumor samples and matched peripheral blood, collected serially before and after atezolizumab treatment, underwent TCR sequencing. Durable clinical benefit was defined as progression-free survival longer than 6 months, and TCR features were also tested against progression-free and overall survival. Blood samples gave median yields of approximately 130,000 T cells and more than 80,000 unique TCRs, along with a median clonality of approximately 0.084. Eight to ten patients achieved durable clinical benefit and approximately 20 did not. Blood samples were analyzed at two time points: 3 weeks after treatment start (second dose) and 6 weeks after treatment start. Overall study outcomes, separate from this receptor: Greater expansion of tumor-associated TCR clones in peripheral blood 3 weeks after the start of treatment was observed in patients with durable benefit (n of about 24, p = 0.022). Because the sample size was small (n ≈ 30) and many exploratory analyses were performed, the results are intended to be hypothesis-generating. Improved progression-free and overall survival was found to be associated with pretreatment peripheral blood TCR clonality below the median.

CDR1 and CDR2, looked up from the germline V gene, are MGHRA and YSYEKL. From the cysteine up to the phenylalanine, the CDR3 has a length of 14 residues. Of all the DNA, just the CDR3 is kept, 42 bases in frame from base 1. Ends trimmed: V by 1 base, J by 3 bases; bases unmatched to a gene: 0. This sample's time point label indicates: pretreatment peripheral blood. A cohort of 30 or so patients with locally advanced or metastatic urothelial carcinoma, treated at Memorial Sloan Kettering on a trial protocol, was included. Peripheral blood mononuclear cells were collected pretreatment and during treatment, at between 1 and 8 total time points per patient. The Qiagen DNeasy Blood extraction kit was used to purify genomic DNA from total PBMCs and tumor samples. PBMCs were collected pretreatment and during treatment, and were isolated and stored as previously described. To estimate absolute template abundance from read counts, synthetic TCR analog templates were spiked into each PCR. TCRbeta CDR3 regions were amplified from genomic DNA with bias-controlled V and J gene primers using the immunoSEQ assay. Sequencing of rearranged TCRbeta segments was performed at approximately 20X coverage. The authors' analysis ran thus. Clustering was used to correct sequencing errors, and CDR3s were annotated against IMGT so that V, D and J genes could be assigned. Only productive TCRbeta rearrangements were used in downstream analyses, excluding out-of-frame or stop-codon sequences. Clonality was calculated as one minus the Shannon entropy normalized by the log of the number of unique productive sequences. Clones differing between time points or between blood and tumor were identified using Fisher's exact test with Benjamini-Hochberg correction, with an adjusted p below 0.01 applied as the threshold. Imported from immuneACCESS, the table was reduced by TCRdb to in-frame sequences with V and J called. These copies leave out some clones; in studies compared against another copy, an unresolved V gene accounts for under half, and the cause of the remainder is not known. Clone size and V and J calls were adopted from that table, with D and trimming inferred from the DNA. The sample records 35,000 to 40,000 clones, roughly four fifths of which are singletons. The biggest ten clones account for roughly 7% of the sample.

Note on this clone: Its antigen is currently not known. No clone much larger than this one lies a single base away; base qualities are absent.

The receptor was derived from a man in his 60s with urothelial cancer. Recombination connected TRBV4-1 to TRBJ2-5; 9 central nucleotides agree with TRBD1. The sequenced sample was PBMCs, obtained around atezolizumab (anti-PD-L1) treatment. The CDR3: CASSQGQGEETQYF. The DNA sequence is TGCGCCAGCAGCCAAGGACAGGGGGAAGAGACCCAGTACTTC.